This passage covers 18 T cell receptor beta chains from one sample sequenced in a study of blood T cell repertoires in COVID-19. Method: immunoSEQ multiplex PCR; TCRdb's copy keeps in-frame clones and lacks some. The table shows some 140,000 clones, with about 79% occurring only once. The sequenced sample consisted of peripheral blood. These TCRs come from a woman aged 55-70 years with acute or convalescent COVID-19.

The rearrangement links TRBV28 to TRBJ2-4; D might be TRBD2 (6 bases). CDR1 and CDR2 (germline): MDHEN, SYDVKM. CDR3 length equals 12 residues. Trimming removed 1 base from V and 10 bases from J, with 8 bases in between. The chain's CDR3 is CASSLSGTIQYF. In DNA form, the CDR3 reads TGTGCCAGCAGTTTATCTGGGACTATTCAGTACTTC.

This rearrangement joins TRBV9 to TRBJ2-1; 9 positions match TRBD2. Germline values: CDR1 SGDLS, CDR2 YYNGEE. This CDR3 contains 15 residues. V dropped 0 bases and J dropped 7; count of bases not matched to a gene: 5. The CDR3 spells CASSVESGGLNEQFF. The CDR3 nucleotides are TGTGCCAGCAGCGTAGAAAGCGGGGGGTTGAATGAGCAGTTCTTC.

The rearrangement links TRBV30 to TRBJ1-3, with unresolved D. V was clipped by 0 bases and J by 15 bases, with 12 bases between them. The CDR3 contains 11 residues. The V gene's germline CDR1 is GTSNPN and CDR2 SVGIG (reference sequence). In DNA, the CDR3 is TGTGCCTGGAGTGTAGGCGGGAGTCCATATTTT. Translating gives CAWSVGGSPYF.

This clone was counted a few times. The chain employs TRBV6-5 and TRBJ2-5; 7 nucleotides match TRBD1. Germline assignment: CDR1 MNHEY and CDR2 SVGAGI. The CDR3 runs to 15 residues. Trimming took 5 bases from V and 5 from J; bases not matched to a gene: 11. CDR3 DNA: TGTGCCAGCAGTCCCCAACAGGGGATGGGGGAGACCCAGTACTTC. It translates to CASSPQQGMGETQYF.

Remarks on this clone: In the same sample, other DNA sequences code for this CDR3. The gene calls are TRBV4-1 and TRBJ2-4; D is unclear. Germline CDR1 is MGHRA and CDR2 is YSYEKL. V lost 0 bases, J lost 0 bases, and 6 bases lay in between. The CDR3 contains 15 residues. The CDR3 DNA reads as TGCGCCAGCAGCCAAGACCCGGGAGCCAAAAACATTCAGTACTTC. This sequence encodes CASSQDPGAKNIQYF.

The chain uses TRBV6-5 and TRBJ1-1; unclear D gene. V gave up 2 bases and J gave up 10 bases, with 14 bases separating them. Germline lookup yields CDR1 MNHEY and CDR2 SVGAGI. CDR3 length: 13 amino acids. Here the CDR3 reads CASSYGAGLGAFF. The CDR3 DNA sequence: TGTGCCAGCAGTTACGGTGCGGGGTTAGGAGCTTTCTTT.

There are many counts of this clone. The chain uses TRBV2 and TRBJ2-7; possibly TRBD2 for D (6 bases). V was shortened by 2 bases and J by 6 bases, with 14 bases between the two germline ends. Germline-derived CDR1 and CDR2 are SNHLY and FYNNEI. The CDR3 loop spans 14 amino acids. The CDR3 spells CASSEFDGGGEQYF. DNA of the CDR3: TGTGCCAGCAGTGAATTTGACGGGGGAGGCGAGCAGTACTTC.

This chain connects TRBV3-1 (or the pseudogene TRBV3-2) to TRBJ2-2; weak D call: TRBD1 (5 bases). This CDR3 has 13 residues. Germline V lookup: CDR1 LGHDT, CDR2 YNNKEL (reference sequence). V was shortened by 2 bases and J by 6 bases, with 7 bases between the two germline ends. In nucleotides, the CDR3 is TGTGCCAGCAGCCAATTAGGGGCCGGGGAGCTGTTTTTT. Protein sequence: CASSQLGAGELFF.

V is TRBV6-5 and J is TRBJ2-7, with 10 bases lining up with TRBD1. V shed 8 bases, J shed 5 bases, and the junction held 6 bases outside the gene matches. Germline assignment: CDR1 MNHEY and CDR2 SVGAGI. This CDR3 is 13 amino acids long. Here the CDR3 reads CASFGTGDHEQYF. In DNA form, the CDR3 reads TGTGCCAGCTTCGGGACAGGGGATCACGAGCAGTACTTC.

The chain combines TRBV12-3 or TRBV12-4 with TRBJ1-1; D call uncertain. Deletions cut 1 base from V and 3 bases from J, with 6 bases between. CDR3 length: 13 residues. The CDR3 protein is CASSLDTYTEAFF. CDR3 in DNA: TGTGCCAGCAGTTTAGACACCTACACTGAAGCTTTCTTT.

The rearrangement links TRBV9 to TRBJ1-4, with D perhaps TRBD1 (5 bases). There are 16 residues in the CDR3. The germline CDR1 and CDR2 sequences are SGDLS and YYNGEE. V was cut by 0 bases and J by 7 bases, with 16 bases left in between. CDR3 DNA sequence: TGTGCCAGCAGCGTAGGTTTCGGGGGGACCGGTGAAAAACTGTTTTTT. Translation gives CASSVGFGGTGEKLFF.

This clone was seen only a few times. The genes are TRBV5-1 and TRBJ1-1, with no clear D. V gave up 5 bases and J gave up 0 bases, with 11 bases separating them. The germline V gene encodes CDR1 SGHRS and CDR2 YFSETQ. There are 14 residues in the CDR3. Here the CDR3 reads CASSIANVNTEAFF. Written as DNA, the CDR3 is TGCGCCAGCAGTATAGCAAACGTGAACACTGAAGCTTTCTTT.

This clone was seen more than once but under ten times. V usage is TRBV9 and J usage is TRBJ1-5; possible D gene TRBD1, 5 bases. The V gene's germline CDR1 is SGDLS and CDR2 YYNGEE. Trimming removed 0 bases at V and 6 bases at J, with 13 bases between. The CDR3 runs to 15 residues. CDR3 in DNA: TGTGCCAGCAGCGTAGGCCCCTTCGGGGGTCAGCCCCAGCATTTT. It encodes CASSVGPFGGQPQHF.

This clone appeared once. This chain joins TRBV5-1 and TRBJ2-5; D is perhaps TRBD2 (6 bases). Germline CDR1 SGHRS, CDR2 YFSETQ. Deletions cut 3 bases from V and 2 bases from J, with 14 bases between. The CDR3 consists of 15 residues. The CDR3 bases are TGCGCCAGCAGCTCGGACGGGGGATCACAAGAGACCCAGTACTTC. This translates into CASSSDGGSQETQYF.

This clone was seen just once. The CDR3: CASSNSGTGYGYTF. For the CDR3, the DNA is TGTGCCAGCAGTAACTCCGGGACAGGCTATGGCTACACCTTC. This chain connects TRBV25-1 to TRBJ1-2; TRBD1 aligns across 8 bases. Germline CDR1 MGHDK, CDR2 SYGVNS. This CDR3 has 14 amino acids. The V and J ends lost 5 bases and 4 bases, in that order; junction bases with no gene match: 6.

This clone was detected only a few times. The chain employs TRBV11-1 and TRBJ2-7; 7 nucleotides agree with TRBD1. Germline lookup yields CDR1 SGHAT and CDR2 FQDESV (reference sequence). The CDR3 is 13 residues long. V shed 5 bases and J 3 bases; nucleotides not matched to a gene: 4. In DNA, the CDR3 is TGTGCCAGCAGCCGGGGACAGATCTACGAGCAGTACTTC. Its translation is CASSRGQIYEQYF.

This clone was seen a single time. The CDR3 is CASSRLISTGNQPQHF. The CDR3 nucleotides read TGTGCCAGCAGCCGGTTAATTTCGACAGGCAATCAGCCCCAGCATTTT. The rearrangement uses TRBV3-1 (or the pseudogene TRBV3-2) and TRBJ1-5, with D maybe TRBD1 (5 bases). V lost 4 bases to trimming and J lost 2 bases, with 15 bases between them. The CDR3 sequence is 16 residues long. Germline CDR1 reads LGHDT; CDR2 reads YNNKEL (reference sequence).

This chain uses TRBV6-2 or TRBV6-3 with TRBJ2-5; a possible D gene is TRBD2 (6 bases). Germline-derived CDR1 and CDR2 are MNHEY and SVGEGT. The ends were cut back, 2 bases at V and 2 bases at J, with 12 bases in the middle. The CDR3 extends over 15 amino acids. The CDR3, as DNA: TGTGCCAGCAGTTACGACAAAAGCGGGCAAGAGACCCAGTACTTC. It yields the protein CASSYDKSGQETQYF.